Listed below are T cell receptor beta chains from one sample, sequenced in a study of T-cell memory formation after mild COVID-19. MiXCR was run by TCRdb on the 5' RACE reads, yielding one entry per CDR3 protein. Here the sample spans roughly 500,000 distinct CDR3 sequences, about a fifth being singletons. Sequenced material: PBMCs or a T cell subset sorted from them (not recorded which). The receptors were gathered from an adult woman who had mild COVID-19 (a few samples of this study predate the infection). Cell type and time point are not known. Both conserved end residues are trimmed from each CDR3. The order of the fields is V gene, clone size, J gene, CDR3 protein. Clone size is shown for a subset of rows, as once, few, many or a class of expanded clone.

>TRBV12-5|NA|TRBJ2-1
ASGLEGSQPDGSYNEQF
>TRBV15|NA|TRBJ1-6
ATSRVTRGWSPLH
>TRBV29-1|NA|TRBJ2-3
SVEAGPATDTQY
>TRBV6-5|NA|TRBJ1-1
ASSYRRTGEAF
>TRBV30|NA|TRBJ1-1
ACGRLNTEAF
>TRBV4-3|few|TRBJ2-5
ASSQGLLEGGETQY
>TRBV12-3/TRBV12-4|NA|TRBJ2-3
ASSIRAGGADTQY
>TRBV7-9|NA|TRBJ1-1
ASSLALGGNTEAF
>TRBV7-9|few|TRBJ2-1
ASSLGLAVINEQF
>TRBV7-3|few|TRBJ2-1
ASSFIGGRGDNEQF
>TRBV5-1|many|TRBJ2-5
ASSLRGQETQY
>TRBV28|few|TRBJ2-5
ASSLVGVYKTQY
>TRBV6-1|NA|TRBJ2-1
ASSEAELSSYNEQF
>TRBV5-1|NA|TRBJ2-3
ASSFIGSVDTQY
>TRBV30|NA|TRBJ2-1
AWDRYSYNEQF
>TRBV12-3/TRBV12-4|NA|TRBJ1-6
ASSWGQSSYNSPLH
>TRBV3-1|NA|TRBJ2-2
ASSYHGSRRQTGELF
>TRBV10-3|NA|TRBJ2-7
AISSGGGEQY
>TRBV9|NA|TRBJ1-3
ASSARTGAGNTIY
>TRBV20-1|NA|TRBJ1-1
IPSQASMNTEAF
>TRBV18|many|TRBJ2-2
ASSPRNTGELF
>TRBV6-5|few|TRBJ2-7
ASSYSGTGPSHEQY
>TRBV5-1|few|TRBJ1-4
ASSPDRVDEKLF
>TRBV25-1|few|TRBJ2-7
ASSGFSGNLYEQY
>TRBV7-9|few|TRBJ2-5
ASSPMGLAGGNPQETQY
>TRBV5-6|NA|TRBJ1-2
ASSLEDRSYGYT
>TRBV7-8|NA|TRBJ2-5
ASSLPTPRLAGDPIQETQY
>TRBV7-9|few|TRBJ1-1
ASTSERVTEAF
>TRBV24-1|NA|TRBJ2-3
ATSDPIGGDGNTDTQY
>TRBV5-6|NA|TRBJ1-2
ASSYRQTNYGYT
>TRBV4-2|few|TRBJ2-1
ASSQDWQGIYNEQF
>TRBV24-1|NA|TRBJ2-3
ATSDKRGWTDTQY
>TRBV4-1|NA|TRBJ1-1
ASSQEEPGIPS
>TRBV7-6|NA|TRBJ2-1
ASSLEGMSSYNEQF
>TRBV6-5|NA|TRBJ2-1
ASSRPRSKSYNEQF
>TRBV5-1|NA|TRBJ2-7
ASSLGQGNSEQY
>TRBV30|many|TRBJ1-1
AWRTGPNTEAF
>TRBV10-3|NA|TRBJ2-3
AISADREDTDTQY
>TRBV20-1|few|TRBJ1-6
SARDQEAYWSPLH
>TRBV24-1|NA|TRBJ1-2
ATSDLKQGDGYT
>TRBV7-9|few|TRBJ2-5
ASSFGDRRQETQY
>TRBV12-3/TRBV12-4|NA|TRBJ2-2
ASSWEGLAPGASGELF
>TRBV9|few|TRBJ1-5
ASSVTTGTPQH
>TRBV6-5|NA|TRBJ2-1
ASSYGDRAYNEQF
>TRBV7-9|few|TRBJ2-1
ASSPRRAGYDNEQF
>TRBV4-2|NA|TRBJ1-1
ASSHLFEAF
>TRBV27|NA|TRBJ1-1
ASRPGHMNTEAF
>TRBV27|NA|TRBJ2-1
ASRRSGRGYNEQF
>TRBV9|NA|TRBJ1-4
ASSVGGPNEKLF
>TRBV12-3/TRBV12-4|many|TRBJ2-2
ASSPGPSSGELF
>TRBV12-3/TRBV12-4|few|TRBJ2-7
ASRQRTGYEQY